These 28 T cell receptor beta chains were all obtained from the same sample, sequenced in a study of radiotherapy plus CTLA-4 blockade in lung cancer (dated by TCRdb to about 2018). The library was obtained by the immunoSEQ multiplex PCR assay. Imported from immuneACCESS, the table was reduced by TCRdb to in-frame sequences with V and J called. These copies leave out some clones; in studies compared against another copy, an unresolved V gene accounts for under half, and the cause of the remainder is not known. Across this sample there are tens of thousands of clones, with roughly 86% seen only once. About 2% of the sample is taken by the ten largest. This specimen was peripheral blood, taken from a patient treated with radiotherapy plus ipilimumab. All receptors come from a human donor with non-small cell lung cancer who had a partial response to radiotherapy plus ipilimumab.

The J gene is TRBJ1-5, the V gene TRBV19; D gene unclear. Germline values: CDR1 LNHDA, CDR2 SQIVND (reference sequence). This CDR3 comprises 17 residues. V was cut by 4 bases and J by 0 bases, with 16 bases left in between. CDR3 region: CASSTRGLIYSNQPQHF. DNA of the CDR3: TGTGCCAGTAGTACTCGCGGACTGATTTATAGCAATCAGCCCCAGCATTTT.

CDR3 amino acids: CASTRDRVVNEQFF. CDR3 nucleotides: TGTGCCAGCACCAGGGACAGGGTGGTCAATGAGCAGTTCTTC. This chain joins TRBV6-1 and TRBJ2-1, with 9 nucleotides matching TRBD1. The CDR3 is 14 amino acids. V shed 7 bases and J 6 bases; nucleotides not matched to a gene: 7. Germline CDR1 reads MNHNS; CDR2 reads SASEGT.

This sequence joins TRBV27 and TRBJ2-1, with D perhaps matching TRBD2 (8 bases). This CDR3 is built from 23 residues. CDR1 is MNHEY, CDR2 SMNVEV, per germline (reference sequence). V lost 0 bases to trimming and J lost 5 bases, with 35 bases between them. The CDR3 protein is CASSLSRWTPASLLAGTDNEQFF. CDR3 DNA sequence: TGTGCCAGCAGTTTATCGCGGTGGACCCCAGCCTCGCTTTTAGCGGGGACAGACAATGAGCAGTTCTTC.

The V call is TRBV5-4, the J call TRBJ2-3, with 9 bases lining up with TRBD2. The CDR3 totals 17 residues. Germline assignment: CDR1 SGHNT and CDR2 YYREEE (reference sequence). The trim removed 4 bases at V and 3 bases at J, leaving 12 bases unmatched. For the CDR3, the DNA is TGTGCCAGCAGCAAAGCTCTGGCGCTAGCGGGAACAGATACGCAGTATTTT. This sequence encodes CASSKALALAGTDTQYF.

The chain uses TRBV7-3 and TRBJ2-7; D possibly corresponds to TRBD2 (6 bases). Between the trimmed V and J ends, which lost 7 bases and 0 bases, there was a span of 25 bases. The V gene's germline CDR1 is SGHTA and CDR2 FQGTGA. This CDR3 contains 18 residues. This chain's CDR3 is CASTKFPPLALSSYEQYV. The CDR3 DNA follows: TGTGCCAGCACCAAATTCCCCCCGCTAGCGCTTAGCTCCTACGAGCAGTACGTC.

The chain is built from TRBV23-1 and TRBJ1-4, with 8 bases lining up with TRBD1. TRBV23-1 is classed as an ORF, of uncertain function. The ends lost 3 bases at V and 10 bases at J; junction bases unmatched: 10. The CDR3 covers 15 residues. The CDR3 DNA sequence: TGCGCCAGCAGTCATTCCGGGACAGGATGGCCAAAACTGTTTTTT. It yields the protein CASSHSGTGWPKLFF.

This clone appeared a single time. V is TRBV28 and J is TRBJ1-1; D is perhaps TRBD1 (5 bases). The CDR3 covers 16 residues. Germline CDR1 reads MDHEN; CDR2 reads SYDVKM. V was trimmed by 3 bases and J by 1 base, leaving 15 bases between them. CDR3 loop: CASSFWGGKENTEAFF. The CDR3 nucleotides are TGTGCCAGCAGTTTCTGGGGGGGAAAAGAGAACACTGAAGCTTTCTTT. The full variable domain, with the rest looked up from reference TRBV28 and TRBJ1-1, is DVKVTQSSRYLVKRTGEKVFLECVQDMDHENMFWYRQDPGLGLRLIYFSYDVKMKEKGDIPEGYSVSREKKERFSLILESASTNQTSMYLCASSFWGGKENTEAFFGQGTRLTVV.

This clone was counted once. The V gene is TRBV15, the J gene TRBJ2-3, with 13 bases lining up with TRBD2. V lost 4 bases, J lost 5 bases, and 6 bases stayed unmatched. Per germline, CDR1 LNHNV and CDR2 YYDKDF (reference sequence). CDR3 length equals 16 residues. CDR3 loop: CATSKGLAGTEDTQYF. The CDR3 DNA reads TGTGCCACCAGCAAGGGACTAGCGGGGACGGAAGATACGCAGTATTTT. The variable domain in full, completed from reference TRBV15 and TRBJ2-3, reads DAMVIQNPRYQVTQFGKPVTLSCSQTLNHNVMYWYQQKSSQAPKLLFHYYDKDFNNEADTPDNFQSRRPNTSFCFLDIRSPGLGDTAMYLCATSKGLAGTEDTQYFGPGTRLTVL.

This rearrangement joins TRBV19 to TRBJ1-2, with D tentatively TRBD1 (5 bases). The V and J ends lost 8 bases and 6 bases respectively, with 16 bases between them. This CDR3 region has 13 residues. CDR1 LNHDA and CDR2 SQIVND come from the germline V gene (reference sequence). CDR3 protein: CASRVTASDGYTF. Written as DNA, the CDR3 is TGTGCCAGTCGGGTGACAGCTTCCGATGGCTACACCTTC.

This clone was seen a handful of times. This chain links TRBV6-5 with TRBJ1-1; TRBD1 matches 9 bases. From germline, CDR1 is MNHEY and CDR2 SVGAGI. The V and J ends lost 0 bases and 10 bases, in that order; junction bases with no gene match: 9. The CDR3 has 15 amino acids. CDR3 DNA sequence: TGTGCCAGCAGTTACTCAAAGGGGACAGGGATAGTAGCTTTCTTT. Translation gives CASSYSKGTGIVAFF.

V and J are TRBV28 and TRBJ1-5, with TRBD1 matching 8 bases. Germline V lookup: CDR1 MDHEN, CDR2 SYDVKM. This CDR3 contains 17 residues. V was clipped by 5 bases and J by 2 bases; unmatched bases: 11. The CDR3 DNA reads TGTGCCAGCAGTCCCCGAGGGGGGACAGGCCGCAATCAGCCCCAGCATTTT. Translating it yields CASSPRGGTGRNQPQHF.

This rearrangement joins TRBV25-1 to TRBJ2-2, with TRBD2 identical over 8 bases. Germline trimming cut 1 base from V and 2 bases from J; bases unmatched to any gene: 3. CDR1 is MGHDK and CDR2 is SYGVNS in the germline V gene. This CDR3 region has 16 residues. CDR3 region: CASSESGLANTGELFF. CDR3 coding DNA: TGTGCCAGCAGTGAATCCGGACTAGCTAACACCGGGGAGCTGTTTTTT.

The gene calls are TRBV7-2 and TRBJ1-3, with D maybe TRBD1 (5 bases). V was shortened by 4 bases and J by 2 bases, with 15 bases between the two germline ends. This CDR3 is 16 amino acids long. CDR1 and CDR2 (germline): SGHTA, FQGNSA. The CDR3 loop is CASSSTLLRAGNTIYF. The DNA for the CDR3 is TGTGCCAGCAGCTCGACCCTACTCAGGGCTGGAAACACCATATATTTT.

This clone was detected a few times. The rearrangement joins TRBV7-9 to TRBJ1-1; a possible D gene is TRBD1 (5 bases). V lost 9 bases, J lost 3 bases, and 8 bases lay in between. This CDR3 contains 11 residues. CDR1 SEHNR and CDR2 FQNEAQ come from the germline V gene (reference sequence). CDR3 sequence (DNA): TGTGCCAGAGGGGAGGACACTGAAGCTTTCTTT. It encodes CARGEDTEAFF. Together with reference TRBV7-9 and TRBJ1-1, the CDR3 gives the full variable domain: DTGVSQNPRHKITKRGQNVTFRCDPISEHNRLYWYRQTLGQGPEFLTYFQNEAQLEKSRLLSDRFSAERPKGSFSTLEIQRTEQGDSAMYLCARGEDTEAFFGQGTRLTVV.

The V gene is TRBV6-5, the J gene TRBJ1-1; 7 nucleotides line up with TRBD1. There are 15 residues in the CDR3. V gave up 0 bases and J gave up 1 base; unmatched junction bases: 2. Germline CDR1 reads MNHEY; CDR2 reads SVGAGI. The CDR3 DNA follows: TGTGCCAGCAGTTACTCGGACAGGAGGAACACTGAAGCTTTCTTT. Its protein is CASSYSDRRNTEAFF.

This clone was observed once. The rearrangement links TRBV7-9 to TRBJ2-5; TRBD2 aligns across 9 bases. The CDR3 loop spans 15 amino acids. CDR1 and CDR2 from the germline V gene are SEHNR and FQNEAQ (reference sequence). J gave up 6 bases and V 2 bases, and 7 bases lay outside the gene matches. The CDR3 nucleotides read TGTGCCAGCAGCTTACTGGCGGGAGGGTTAAAGACCCAGTACTTC. Protein product: CASSLLAGGLKTQYF.

The rearrangement uses TRBV2 and TRBJ1-1; 10 bases agree with TRBD1. This CDR3 has 15 residues. From germline, CDR1 is SNHLY and CDR2 FYNNEI. V lost 4 bases to trimming and J lost 0 bases; unmatched junction nucleotides: 2. CDR3 coding DNA: TGTGCCAGCAGTGGGGACAGGGGCCTGAACACTGAAGCTTTCTTT. Its protein is CASSGDRGLNTEAFF.

The CDR3: CASTRDRGNYGYTF. CDR3 sequence (DNA): TGTGCCAGTACCCGGGACAGGGGAAACTATGGCTACACCTTC. This chain uses TRBV19 with TRBJ1-2; TRBD1 aligns across 10 bases. CDR3 size: 14 residues. From germline, CDR1 is LNHDA and CDR2 SQIVND (reference sequence). V was pared by 7 bases and J by 2 bases, with 4 bases of the junction left unmatched. Full variable domain (rest looked up from reference TRBV19 and TRBJ1-2): DGGITQSPKYLFRKEGQNVTLSCEQNLNHDAMYWYRQDPGQGLRLIYYSQIVNDFQKGDIAEGYSVSREKKESFPLTVTSAQKNPTAFYLCASTRDRGNYGYTFGSGTRLTVV.

This chain joins TRBV6-1 and TRBJ1-2; no reliable D call. Per the germline V gene, CDR1 is MNHNS and CDR2 is SASEGT. Trimming left V 3 bases short and J 4 bases short, with 9 bases between. This CDR3 spans 13 amino acids. This CDR3 reads CASSDTGIYGYTF. The CDR3, as DNA: TGTGCCAGCAGTGATACCGGGATCTATGGCTACACCTTC.

The gene calls are TRBV25-1 and TRBJ1-4, with TRBD1 as a possible D gene (5 bases). The V and J ends lost 2 bases and 7 bases respectively, with 14 bases between them. CDR1 is MGHDK, CDR2 SYGVNS, per germline. This CDR3 contains 15 residues. Here the CDR3 reads CASSELGGTGEKLFF. CDR3 coding DNA: TGTGCCAGCAGTGAACTCGGGGGGACGGGTGAAAAACTGTTTTTT.

This chain connects TRBV5-8 to TRBJ2-4, with D perhaps TRBD2 (5 bases). The CDR3 consists of 15 residues. Trimming took 0 bases from V and 5 from J, leaving 12 bases between them. The V gene's germline CDR1 is SGHTS and CDR2 YDEGEE. CDR3 in amino acids: CASSLAVWRENIQYF. The DNA for the CDR3 is TGTGCCAGCAGCTTGGCGGTCTGGCGGGAAAACATTCAGTACTTC.

The V call is TRBV7-2, the J call TRBJ1-4; D is unclear. This CDR3 region has 14 residues. V was shortened by 6 bases and J by 0 bases, with 8 bases between the two germline ends. Germline V CDR1 and CDR2: SGHTA, FQGNSA. In nucleotides, the CDR3 is TGTGCCAGCAGTGTCACTGCAACTAATGAAAAACTGTTTTTT. It is translated as CASSVTATNEKLFF.

This rearrangement joins TRBV5-1 to TRBJ2-7; 8 bases line up with TRBD2. J lost 4 bases, V lost 0 bases, and 6 bases had no gene match. CDR1 and CDR2 from the germline V gene are SGHRS and YFSETQ. The CDR3 totals 15 residues. The CDR3 DNA follows: TGCGCCAGCAGCTTGGCCAGCGGGAGTGGGTACGAGCAGTACTTC. It codes for CASSLASGSGYEQYF.

The sample holds a few counts of this clone. This rearrangement joins TRBV29-1 to TRBJ2-7, with 7 bases lining up with TRBD2. Unmatched junction bases numbered 11, after V lost 4 bases and J lost 2 bases. CDR3 length: 15 residues. Germline V CDR1 and CDR2: SQVTM, ANQGSEA. The CDR3 loop is CSVGPRGRGTYEQYF. The CDR3 nucleotides are TGCAGCGTTGGGCCGCGCGGGCGGGGGACCTACGAGCAGTACTTC.

The chain recombines TRBV7-2 with TRBJ2-1; 8 bases are a match to TRBD1. The CDR3 consists of 14 residues. Germline CDR1 is SGHTA and CDR2 is FQGNSA. With 5 bases clipped from V and 5 bases from J, the junction kept 5 bases outside the gene matches. This CDR3 reads CASSPWTGHNEQFF. The CDR3 DNA is TGTGCCAGCAGCCCATGGACAGGGCACAATGAGCAGTTCTTC.

V usage is TRBV6-5 and J usage is TRBJ2-3, with 12 nucleotides matching TRBD2. Germline CDR1 reads MNHEY; CDR2 reads SVGAGI. The CDR3 length is 16 residues. V shed 4 bases and J 3 bases; nucleotides not matched to a gene: 5. The CDR3, as DNA: TGTGCCAGCAGTTCGACTAGCGGGAGTTTTACAGATACGCAGTATTTT. Translated, it gives CASSSTSGSFTDTQYF.

This clone was observed a handful of times. This chain connects TRBV5-1 to TRBJ2-1; 15 nucleotides align to TRBD2. The V gene end was trimmed by 0 bases and the J gene end by 4 bases; junction bases not matched to a gene: 2. The CDR3 length is 17 residues. Germline V gene sequence: CDR1 SGHRS, CDR2 YFSETQ. The CDR3 region is CASSLGTSGRGYNEQFF. The CDR3 bases are TGCGCCAGCAGCTTGGGGACTAGCGGGAGGGGGTACAATGAGCAGTTCTTC.

In its sample, this clone was seen a few times. The genes are TRBV6-6 and TRBJ2-7, with D possibly TRBD1 on 6 matching bases. Trimming removed 7 bases at V and 2 bases at J, with 12 bases between. From germline, CDR1 is MNHNY and CDR2 SVGAGI (reference sequence). The CDR3 loop spans 13 amino acids. CDR3 nucleotides: TGTGCCAGCACCCAACAGGGCCCCTACGAGCAGTACTTC. Protein: CASTQQGPYEQYF.